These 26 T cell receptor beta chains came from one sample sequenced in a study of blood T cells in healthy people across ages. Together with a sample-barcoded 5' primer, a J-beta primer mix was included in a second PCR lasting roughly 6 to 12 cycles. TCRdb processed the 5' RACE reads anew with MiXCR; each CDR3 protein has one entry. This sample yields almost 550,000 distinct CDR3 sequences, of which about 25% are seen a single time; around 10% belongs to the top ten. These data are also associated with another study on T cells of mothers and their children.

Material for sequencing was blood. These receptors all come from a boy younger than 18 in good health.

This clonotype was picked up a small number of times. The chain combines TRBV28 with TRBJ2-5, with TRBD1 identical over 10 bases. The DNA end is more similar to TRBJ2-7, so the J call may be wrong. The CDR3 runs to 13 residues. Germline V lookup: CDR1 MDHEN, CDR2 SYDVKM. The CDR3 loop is CASGTGATYEQYF. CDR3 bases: TGTGCCAGCGGGACAGGGGCTACCTACGAGCAGTACTTC.

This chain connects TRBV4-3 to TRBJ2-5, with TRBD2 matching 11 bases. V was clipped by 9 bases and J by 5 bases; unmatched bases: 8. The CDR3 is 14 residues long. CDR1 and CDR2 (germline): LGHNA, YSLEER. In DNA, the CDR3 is TGCGCCAGAGTTAGACTAGCGGGATGGGAGACCCAGTACTTC. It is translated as CARVRLAGWETQYF.

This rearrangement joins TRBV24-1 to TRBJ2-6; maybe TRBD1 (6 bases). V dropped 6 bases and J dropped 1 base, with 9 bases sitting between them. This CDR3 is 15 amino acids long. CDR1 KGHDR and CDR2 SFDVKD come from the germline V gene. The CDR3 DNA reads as TGTGCCACCAGTACACAGGGTTCTGGGGCCAACGTCCTGACTTTC. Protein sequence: CATSTQGSGANVLTF.

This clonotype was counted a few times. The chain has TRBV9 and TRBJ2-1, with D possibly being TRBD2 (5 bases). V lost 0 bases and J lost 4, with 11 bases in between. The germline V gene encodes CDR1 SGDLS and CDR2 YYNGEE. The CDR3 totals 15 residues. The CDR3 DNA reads TGTGCCAGCAGCGTAGAACGGTGGACTTACAATGAGCAGTTCTTC. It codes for CASSVERWTYNEQFF.

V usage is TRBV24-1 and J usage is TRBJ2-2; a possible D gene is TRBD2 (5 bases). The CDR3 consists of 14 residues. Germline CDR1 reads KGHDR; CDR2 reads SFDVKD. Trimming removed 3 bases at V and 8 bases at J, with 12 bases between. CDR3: CATSDLEGAGELFF. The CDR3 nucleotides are TGTGCCACCAGTGATCTCGAGGGAGCTGGGGAGCTGTTTTTT.

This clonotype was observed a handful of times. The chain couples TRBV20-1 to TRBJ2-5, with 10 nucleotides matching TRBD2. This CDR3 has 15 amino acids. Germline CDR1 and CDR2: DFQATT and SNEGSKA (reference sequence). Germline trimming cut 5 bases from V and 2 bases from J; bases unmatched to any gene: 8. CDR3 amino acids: CSAGGAGGVQETQYF. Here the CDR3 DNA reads TGCAGTGCTGGAGGAGCGGGGGGGGTACAAGAGACCCAGTACTTC.

CDR3 nucleotides: TGTGCCAGCAGTTTATCGGCTAGCGGGACCAGCACAGATACGCAGTATTTT. It specifies CASSLSASGTSTDTQYF. The chain combines TRBV27 with TRBJ2-3, with 9 positions matching TRBD2. This CDR3 is 17 amino acids long. The germline gives CDR1 MNHEY, CDR2 SMNVEV (reference sequence). V lost 0 bases to trimming and J lost 0 bases; unmatched junction nucleotides: 4.

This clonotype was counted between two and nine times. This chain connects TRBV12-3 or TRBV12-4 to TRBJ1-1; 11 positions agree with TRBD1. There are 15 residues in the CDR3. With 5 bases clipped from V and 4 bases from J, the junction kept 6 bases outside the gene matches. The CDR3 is CASSPRTGGTTEAFF. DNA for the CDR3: TGTGCCAGCAGTCCGCGGACAGGGGGCACCACTGAAGCTTTCTTT.

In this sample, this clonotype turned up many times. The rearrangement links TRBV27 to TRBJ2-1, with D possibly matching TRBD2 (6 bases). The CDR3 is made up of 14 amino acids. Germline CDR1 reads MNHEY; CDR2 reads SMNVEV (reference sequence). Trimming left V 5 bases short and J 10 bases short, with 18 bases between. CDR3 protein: CASSPYTAAGEQFF. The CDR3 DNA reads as TGTGCCAGCAGTCCATACACCGCTGCGGGGGAGCAGTTCTTC.

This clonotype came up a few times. The CDR3 nucleotides read TGCAGCGTCGCTACCCACCCTACAGGCCTCCAAGAGACCCAGTACTTC. This encodes CSVATHPTGLQETQYF. The chain combines TRBV29-1 with TRBJ2-5, with a tentative D call TRBD1 (5 bases). Germline V CDR1 and CDR2: SQVTM, ANQGSEA. The CDR3 loop spans 16 amino acids. V was cut by 6 bases and J by 1 base, with 21 bases left in between. Filled out from reference TRBV29-1 and TRBJ2-5, the complete variable domain reads SAVISQKPSRDICQRGTSLTIQCQVDSQVTMMFWYRQQPGQSLTLIATANQGSEATYESGFVIDKFPISRPNLTFSTLTVSNMSPEDSSIYLCSVATHPTGLQETQYFGPGTRLLVL.

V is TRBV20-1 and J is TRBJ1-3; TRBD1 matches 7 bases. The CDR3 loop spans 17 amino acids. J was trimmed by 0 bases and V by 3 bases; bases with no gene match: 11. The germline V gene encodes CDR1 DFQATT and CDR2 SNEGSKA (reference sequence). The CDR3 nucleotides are TGCAGTGCTAGTAATCAGGGGGGACTGAGCTCTGGAAACACCATATATTTT. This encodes CSASNQGGLSSGNTIYF.

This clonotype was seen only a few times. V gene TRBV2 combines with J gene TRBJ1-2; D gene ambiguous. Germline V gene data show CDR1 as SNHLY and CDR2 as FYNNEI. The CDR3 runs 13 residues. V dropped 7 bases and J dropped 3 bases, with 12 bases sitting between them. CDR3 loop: CASIYPGDYGYTF. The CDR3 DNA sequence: TGTGCCAGCATATACCCTGGGGACTATGGCTACACCTTC.

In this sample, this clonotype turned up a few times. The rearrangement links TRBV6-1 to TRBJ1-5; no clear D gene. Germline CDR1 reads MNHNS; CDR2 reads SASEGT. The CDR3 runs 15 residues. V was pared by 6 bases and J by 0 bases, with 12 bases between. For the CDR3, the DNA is TGTGCCAGCAGGCCCACGGGATATAGCAATCAGCCCCAGCATTTT. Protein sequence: CASRPTGYSNQPQHF.

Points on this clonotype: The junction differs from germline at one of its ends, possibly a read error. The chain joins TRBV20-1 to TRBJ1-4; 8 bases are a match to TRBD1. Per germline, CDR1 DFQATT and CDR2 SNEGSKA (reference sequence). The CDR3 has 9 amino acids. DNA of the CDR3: TGCAGTGCTTCGCCGGGACAGGATTTT. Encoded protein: CSASPGQDF.

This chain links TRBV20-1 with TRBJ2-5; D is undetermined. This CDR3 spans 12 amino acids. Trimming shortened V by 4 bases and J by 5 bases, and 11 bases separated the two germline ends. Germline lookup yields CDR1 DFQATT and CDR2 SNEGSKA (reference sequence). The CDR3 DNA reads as TGCAGTGCTAATGGATTGGATGAGACCCAGTACTTC. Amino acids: CSANGLDETQYF.

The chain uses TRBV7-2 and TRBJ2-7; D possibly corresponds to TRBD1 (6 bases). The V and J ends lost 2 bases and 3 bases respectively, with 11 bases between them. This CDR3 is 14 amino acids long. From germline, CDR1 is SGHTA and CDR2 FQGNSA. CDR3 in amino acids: CASSLNRARYEQYF. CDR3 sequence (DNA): TGTGCCAGCAGCTTAAACAGGGCCCGCTACGAGCAGTACTTC.

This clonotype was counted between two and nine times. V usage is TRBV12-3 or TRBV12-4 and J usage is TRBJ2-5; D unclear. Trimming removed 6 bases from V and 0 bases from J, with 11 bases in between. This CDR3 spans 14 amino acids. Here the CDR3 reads CASSSTMYQETQYF. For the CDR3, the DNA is TGTGCCAGCAGCTCGACGATGTACCAAGAGACCCAGTACTTC.

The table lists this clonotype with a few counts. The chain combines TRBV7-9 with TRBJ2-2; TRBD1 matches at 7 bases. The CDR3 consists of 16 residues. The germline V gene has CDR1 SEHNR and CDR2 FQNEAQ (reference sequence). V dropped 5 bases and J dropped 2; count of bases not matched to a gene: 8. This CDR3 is CASSAQTGFNTGELFF. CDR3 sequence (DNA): TGTGCCAGCAGCGCTCAGACAGGGTTCAACACCGGGGAGCTGTTTTTT.

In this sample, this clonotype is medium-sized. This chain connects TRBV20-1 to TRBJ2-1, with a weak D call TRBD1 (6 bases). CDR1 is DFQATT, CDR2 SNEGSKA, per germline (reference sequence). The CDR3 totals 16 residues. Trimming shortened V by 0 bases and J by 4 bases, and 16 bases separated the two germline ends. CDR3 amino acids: CSARDTQGGDYNEQFF. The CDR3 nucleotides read TGCAGTGCTAGAGATACCCAAGGGGGAGATTACAATGAGCAGTTCTTC.

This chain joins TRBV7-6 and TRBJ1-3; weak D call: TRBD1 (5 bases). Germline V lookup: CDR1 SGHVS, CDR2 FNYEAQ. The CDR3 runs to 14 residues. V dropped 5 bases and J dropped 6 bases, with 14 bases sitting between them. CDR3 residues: CASSEGQGTNTIYF. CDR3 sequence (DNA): TGTGCCAGCAGCGAGGGGCAGGGTACAAACACCATATATTTT.

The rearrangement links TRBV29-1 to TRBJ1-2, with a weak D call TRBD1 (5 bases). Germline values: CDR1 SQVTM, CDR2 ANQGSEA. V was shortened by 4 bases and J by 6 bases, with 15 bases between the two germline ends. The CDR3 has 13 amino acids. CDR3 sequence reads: CSVVGALRDGYTF. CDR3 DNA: TGCAGCGTTGTAGGGGCGCTGAGGGATGGCTACACCTTC.

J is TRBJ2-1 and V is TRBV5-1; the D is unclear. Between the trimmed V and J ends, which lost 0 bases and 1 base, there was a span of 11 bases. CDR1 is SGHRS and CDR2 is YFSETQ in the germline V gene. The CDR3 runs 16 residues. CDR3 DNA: TGCGCCAGCAGCTTGGGAGCGACTGAATCCTACAATGAGCAGTTCTTC. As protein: CASSLGATESYNEQFF.

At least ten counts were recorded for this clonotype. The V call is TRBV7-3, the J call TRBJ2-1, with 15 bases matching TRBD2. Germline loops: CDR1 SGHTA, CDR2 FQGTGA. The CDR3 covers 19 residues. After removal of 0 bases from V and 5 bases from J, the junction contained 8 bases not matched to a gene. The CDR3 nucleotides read TGTGCCAGCAGCTTAACGGCGGGACTAGCGGGGGGTCGGAACAATGAGCAGTTCTTC. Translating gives CASSLTAGLAGGRNNEQFF.

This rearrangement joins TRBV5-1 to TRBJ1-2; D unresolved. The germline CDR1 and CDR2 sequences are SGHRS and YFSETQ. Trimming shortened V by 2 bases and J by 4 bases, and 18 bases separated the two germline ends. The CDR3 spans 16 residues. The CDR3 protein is CASSLTTGRASYGYTF. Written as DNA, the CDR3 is TGCGCCAGCAGCTTAACCACTGGACGGGCCTCCTATGGCTACACCTTC.

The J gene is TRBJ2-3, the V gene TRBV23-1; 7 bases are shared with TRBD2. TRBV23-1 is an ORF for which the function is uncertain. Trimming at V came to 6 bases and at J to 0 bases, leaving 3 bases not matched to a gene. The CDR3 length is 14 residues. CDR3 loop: CASSREDSTDTQYF. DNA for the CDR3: TGCGCCAGCAGCCGGGAGGACAGCACAGATACGCAGTATTTT.

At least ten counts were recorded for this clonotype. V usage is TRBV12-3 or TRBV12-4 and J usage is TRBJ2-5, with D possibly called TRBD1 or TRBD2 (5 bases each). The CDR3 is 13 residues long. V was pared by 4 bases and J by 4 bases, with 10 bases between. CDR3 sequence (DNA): TGTGCCAGCAGTTATCGGGGCGGAGAGACCCAGTACTTC. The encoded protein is CASSYRGGETQYF.